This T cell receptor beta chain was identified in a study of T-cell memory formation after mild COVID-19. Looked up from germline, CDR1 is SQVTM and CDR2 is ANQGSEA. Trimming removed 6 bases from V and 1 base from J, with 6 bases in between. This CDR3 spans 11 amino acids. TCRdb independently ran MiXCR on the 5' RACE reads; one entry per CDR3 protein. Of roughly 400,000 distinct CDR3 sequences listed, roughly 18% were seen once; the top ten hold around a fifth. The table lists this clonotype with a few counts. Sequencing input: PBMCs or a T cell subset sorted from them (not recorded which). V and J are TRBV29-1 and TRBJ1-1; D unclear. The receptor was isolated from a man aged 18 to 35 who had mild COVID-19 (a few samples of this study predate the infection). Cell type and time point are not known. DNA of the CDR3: TGCAGCGTACAACAGAACACTGAAGCTTTCTTT. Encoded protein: CSVQQNTEAFF.